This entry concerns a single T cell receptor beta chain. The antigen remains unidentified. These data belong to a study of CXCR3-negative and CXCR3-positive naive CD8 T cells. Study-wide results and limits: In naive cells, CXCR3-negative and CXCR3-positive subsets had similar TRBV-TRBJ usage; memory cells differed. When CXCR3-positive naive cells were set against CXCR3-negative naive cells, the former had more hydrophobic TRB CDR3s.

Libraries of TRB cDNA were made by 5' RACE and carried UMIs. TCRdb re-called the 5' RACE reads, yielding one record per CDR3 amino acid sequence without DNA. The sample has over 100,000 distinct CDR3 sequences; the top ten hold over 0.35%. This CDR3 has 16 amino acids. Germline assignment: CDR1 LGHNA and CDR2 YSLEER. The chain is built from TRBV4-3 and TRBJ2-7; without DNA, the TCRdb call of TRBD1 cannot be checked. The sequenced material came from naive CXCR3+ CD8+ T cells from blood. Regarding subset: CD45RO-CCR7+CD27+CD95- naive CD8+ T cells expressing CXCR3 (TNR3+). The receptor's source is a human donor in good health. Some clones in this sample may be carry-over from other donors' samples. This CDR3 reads CASSQVNPGGTYEQYF.